This T cell receptor beta chain was identified in a study of CD8+CD57+ T cells in acquired aplastic anemia. The overall study: When averaged, DNA from sorted CD4+ and CD8+ cells came to approximately 3.2 ug. Reads per healthy sample averaged roughly 9.9 million (CD4+) and under 13 million (CD8+).

Germline V gene sequence: CDR1 SGHRS, CDR2 YFSETQ. The CDR3 totals 15 residues. Both TCR beta VDJ combination and CDR3 sequence profiling were carried out. Genomic DNA was the template for this profiling. Each CDR3 protein gets one entry after TCRdb re-called the reads with MiXCR. The sample holds approximately 380,000 distinct CDR3 sequences, around 68% seen once. Notes on this clonotype: The junction departs from germline at one end; a sequencing error may be responsible.

The chain recombines TRBV5-1 with TRBJ2-5; tentatively, D is TRBD1 or TRBD2 (7 bases each). The material sequenced was sorted CD4+, CD8+, or CD8+CD57+ T cells (not recorded which) from PBMCs. This receptor was obtained from a human donor in good health, serving as a control. The CDR3 sequence is CASSRVGGTEETQYF. CDR3 coding DNA: TGTGCCAGCAGCCGTGTCGGGGGGACAGAAGAGACCCAGTACTTC.